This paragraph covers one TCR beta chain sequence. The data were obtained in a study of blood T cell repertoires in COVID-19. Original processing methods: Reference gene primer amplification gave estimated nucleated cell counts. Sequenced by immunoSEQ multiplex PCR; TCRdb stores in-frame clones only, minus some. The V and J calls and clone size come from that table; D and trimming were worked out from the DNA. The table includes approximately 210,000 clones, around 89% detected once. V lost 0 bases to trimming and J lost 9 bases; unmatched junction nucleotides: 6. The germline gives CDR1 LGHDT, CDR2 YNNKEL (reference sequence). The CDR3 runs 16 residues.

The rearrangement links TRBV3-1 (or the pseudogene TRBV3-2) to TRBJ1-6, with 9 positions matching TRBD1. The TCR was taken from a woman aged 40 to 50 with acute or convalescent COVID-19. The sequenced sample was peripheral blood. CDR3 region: CASSQEGGQGGSPLHF. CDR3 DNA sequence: TGTGCCAGCAGCCAAGAGGGGGGACAGGGCGGTTCACCCCTCCACTTT.